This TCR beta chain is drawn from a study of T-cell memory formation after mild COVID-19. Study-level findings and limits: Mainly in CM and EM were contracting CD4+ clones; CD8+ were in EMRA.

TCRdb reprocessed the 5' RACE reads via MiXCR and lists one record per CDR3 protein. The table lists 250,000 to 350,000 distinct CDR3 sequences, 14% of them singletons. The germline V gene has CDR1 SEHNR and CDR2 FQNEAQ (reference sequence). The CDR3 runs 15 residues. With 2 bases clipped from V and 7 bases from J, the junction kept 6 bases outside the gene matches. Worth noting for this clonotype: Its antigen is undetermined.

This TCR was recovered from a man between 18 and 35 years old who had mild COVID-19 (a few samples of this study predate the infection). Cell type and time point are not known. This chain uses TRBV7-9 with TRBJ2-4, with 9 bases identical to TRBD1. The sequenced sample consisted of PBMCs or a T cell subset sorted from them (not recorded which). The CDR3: CASSLHTGGANIQYF. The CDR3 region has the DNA TGTGCCAGCAGCTTACACACAGGGGGCGCGAACATTCAGTACTTC.